Sequencing of this T cell receptor (beta chain) was carried out in a study of identical twins. Study-wide findings and caveats: Reduced insertions were recorded for abundant cord blood beta clonotypes, with no such pattern in memory repertoires.

This CDR3 is 13 amino acids long. Trimming shortened V by 5 bases and J by 7 bases, and 14 bases separated the two germline ends. In TCRdb, the 5' RACE reads were re-called with MiXCR into one record per CDR3 protein. The sample includes 200,000 to 250,000 distinct CDR3 sequences, approximately 5.9% of them seen just once. Details on this clonotype: Its matching antigen is unknown.

A further study also used this sample, focusing on T cells expressing NK-cell markers. That study reports: Underlying the TCR beta repertoires were sorted CD3+CD56+NKG2C+, CD3+CD56+NKG2C- and CD3+CD56-NKG2C+ T cells. In the group of eight sequenced donors, seven were HCMV-seropositive and one was seronegative.

This chain links TRBV12-3 or TRBV12-4 with TRBJ1-2; the D is unclear. The receptor comes from a young woman in good health. Sequences were obtained from CD8+ T cells sorted from blood. The DNA for the CDR3 is TGTGCCAGCAGTCTGCCCGGAGCTGCTGGCTACACCTTC. Amino acids: CASSLPGAAGYTF.